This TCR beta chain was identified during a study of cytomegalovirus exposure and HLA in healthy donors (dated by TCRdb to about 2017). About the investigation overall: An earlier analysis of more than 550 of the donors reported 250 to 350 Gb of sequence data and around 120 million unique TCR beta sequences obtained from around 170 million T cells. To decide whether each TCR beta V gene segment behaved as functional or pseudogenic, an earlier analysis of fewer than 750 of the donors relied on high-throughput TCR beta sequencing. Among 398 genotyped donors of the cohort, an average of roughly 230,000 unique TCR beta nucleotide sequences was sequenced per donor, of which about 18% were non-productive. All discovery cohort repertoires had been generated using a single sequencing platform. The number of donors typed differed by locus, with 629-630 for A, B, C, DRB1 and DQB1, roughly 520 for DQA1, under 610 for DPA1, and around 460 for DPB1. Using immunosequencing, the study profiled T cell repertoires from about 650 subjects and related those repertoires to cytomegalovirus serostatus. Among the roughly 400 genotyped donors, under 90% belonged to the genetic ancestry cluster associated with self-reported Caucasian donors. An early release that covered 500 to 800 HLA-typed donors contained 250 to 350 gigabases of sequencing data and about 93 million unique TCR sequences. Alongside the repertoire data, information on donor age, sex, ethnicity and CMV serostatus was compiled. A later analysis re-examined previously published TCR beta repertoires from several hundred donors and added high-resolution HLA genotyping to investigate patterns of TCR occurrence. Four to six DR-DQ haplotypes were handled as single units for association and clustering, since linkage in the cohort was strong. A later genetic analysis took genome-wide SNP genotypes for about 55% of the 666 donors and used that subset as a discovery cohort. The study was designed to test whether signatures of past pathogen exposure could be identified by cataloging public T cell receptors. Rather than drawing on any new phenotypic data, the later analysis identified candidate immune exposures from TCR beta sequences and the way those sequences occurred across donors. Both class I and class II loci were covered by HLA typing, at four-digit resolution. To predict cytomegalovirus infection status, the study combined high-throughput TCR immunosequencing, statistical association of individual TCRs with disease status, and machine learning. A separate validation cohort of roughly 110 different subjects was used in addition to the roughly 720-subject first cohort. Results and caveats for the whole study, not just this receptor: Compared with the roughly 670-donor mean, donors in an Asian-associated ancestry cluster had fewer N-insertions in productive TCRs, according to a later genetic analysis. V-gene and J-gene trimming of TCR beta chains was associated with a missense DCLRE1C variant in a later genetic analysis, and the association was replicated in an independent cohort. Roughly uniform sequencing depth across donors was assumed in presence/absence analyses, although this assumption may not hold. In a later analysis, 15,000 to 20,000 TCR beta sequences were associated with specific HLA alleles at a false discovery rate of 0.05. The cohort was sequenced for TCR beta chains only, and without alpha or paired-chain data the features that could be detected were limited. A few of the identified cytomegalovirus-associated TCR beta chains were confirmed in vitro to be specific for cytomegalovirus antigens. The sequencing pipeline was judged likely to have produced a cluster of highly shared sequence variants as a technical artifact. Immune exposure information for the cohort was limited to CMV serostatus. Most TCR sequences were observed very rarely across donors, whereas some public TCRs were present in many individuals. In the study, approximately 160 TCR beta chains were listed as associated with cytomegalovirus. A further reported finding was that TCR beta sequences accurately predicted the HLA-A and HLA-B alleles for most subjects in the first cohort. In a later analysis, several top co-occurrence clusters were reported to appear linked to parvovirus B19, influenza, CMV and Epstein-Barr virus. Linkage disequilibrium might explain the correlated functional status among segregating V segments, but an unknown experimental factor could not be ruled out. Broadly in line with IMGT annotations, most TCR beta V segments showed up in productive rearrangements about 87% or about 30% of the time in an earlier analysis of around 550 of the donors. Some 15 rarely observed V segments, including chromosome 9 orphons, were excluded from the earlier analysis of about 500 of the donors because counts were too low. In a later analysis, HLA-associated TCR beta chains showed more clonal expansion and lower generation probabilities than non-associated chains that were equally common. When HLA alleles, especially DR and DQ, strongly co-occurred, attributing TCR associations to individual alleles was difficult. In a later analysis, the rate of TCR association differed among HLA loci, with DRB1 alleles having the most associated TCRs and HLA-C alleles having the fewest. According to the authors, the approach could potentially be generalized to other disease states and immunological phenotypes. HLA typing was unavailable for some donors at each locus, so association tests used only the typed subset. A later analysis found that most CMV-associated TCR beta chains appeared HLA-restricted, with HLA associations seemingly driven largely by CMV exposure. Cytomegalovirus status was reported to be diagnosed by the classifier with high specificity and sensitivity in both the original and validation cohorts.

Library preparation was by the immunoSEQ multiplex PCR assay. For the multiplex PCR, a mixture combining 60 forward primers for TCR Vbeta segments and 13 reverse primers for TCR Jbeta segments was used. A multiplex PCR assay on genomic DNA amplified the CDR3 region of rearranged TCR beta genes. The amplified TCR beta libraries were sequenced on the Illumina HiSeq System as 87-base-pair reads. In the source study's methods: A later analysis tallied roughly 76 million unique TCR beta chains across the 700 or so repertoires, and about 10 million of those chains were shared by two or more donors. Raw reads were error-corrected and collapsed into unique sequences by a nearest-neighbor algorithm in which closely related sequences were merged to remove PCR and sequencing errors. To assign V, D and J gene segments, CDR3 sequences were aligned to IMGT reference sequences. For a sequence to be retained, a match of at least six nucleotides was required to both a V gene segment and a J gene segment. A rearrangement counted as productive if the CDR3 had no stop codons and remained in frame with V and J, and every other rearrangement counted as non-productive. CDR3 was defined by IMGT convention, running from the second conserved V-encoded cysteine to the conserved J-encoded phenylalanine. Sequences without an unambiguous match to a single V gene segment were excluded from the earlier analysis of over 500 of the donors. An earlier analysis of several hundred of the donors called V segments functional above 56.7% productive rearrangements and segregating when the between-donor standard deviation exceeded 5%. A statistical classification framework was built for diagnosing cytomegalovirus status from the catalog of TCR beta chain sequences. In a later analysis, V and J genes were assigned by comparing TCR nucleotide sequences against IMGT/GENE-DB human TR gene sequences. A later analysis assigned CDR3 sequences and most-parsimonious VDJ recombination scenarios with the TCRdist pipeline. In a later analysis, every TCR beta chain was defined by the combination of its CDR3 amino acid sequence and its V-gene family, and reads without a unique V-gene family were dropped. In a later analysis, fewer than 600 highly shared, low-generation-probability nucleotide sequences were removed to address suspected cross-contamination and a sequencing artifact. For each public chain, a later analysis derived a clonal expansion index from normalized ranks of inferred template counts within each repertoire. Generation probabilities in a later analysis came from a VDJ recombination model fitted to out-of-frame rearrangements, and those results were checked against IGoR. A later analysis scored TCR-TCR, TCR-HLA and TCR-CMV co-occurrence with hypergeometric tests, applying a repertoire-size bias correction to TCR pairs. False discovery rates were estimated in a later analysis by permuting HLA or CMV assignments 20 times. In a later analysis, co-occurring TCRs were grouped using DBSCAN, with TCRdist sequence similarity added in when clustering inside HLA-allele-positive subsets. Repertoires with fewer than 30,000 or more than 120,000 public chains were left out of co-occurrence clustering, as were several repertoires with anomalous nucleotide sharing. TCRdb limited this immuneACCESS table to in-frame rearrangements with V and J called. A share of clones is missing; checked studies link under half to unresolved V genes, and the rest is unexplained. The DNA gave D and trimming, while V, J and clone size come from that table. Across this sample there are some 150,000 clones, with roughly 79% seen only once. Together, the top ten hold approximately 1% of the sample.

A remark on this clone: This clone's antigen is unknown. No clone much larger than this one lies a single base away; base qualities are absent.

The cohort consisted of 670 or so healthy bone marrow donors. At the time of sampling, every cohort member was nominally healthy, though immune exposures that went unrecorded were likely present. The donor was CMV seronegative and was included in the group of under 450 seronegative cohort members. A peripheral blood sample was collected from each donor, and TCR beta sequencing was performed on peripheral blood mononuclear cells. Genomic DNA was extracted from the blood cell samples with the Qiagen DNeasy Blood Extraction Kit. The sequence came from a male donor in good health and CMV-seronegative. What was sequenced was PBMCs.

The DNA sequence is as follows: TGTGCCAGCAGCACGAAGCTGGGGCCGTTTAATGAAAAACTGTTTTTT. The translation is CASSTKLGPFNEKLFF. This receptor chain uses TRBV21-1 and TRBJ1-4; TRBD1 is taken as the D call from the table, unchecked against the DNA. TRBV21-1 is recorded as a pseudogene. The CDR3, from cysteine to phenylalanine, totals 16 residues. Only the CDR3 DNA stays, 48 bases, in frame from base 1.